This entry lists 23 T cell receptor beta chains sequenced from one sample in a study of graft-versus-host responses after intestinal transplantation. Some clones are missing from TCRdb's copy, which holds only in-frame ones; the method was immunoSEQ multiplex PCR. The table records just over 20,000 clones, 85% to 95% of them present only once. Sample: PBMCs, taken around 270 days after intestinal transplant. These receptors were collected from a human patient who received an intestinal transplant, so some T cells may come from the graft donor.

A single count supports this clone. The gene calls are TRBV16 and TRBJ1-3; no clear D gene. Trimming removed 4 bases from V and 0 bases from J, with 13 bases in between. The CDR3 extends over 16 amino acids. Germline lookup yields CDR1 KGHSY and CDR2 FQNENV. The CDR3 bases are TGTGCCAGCAGCCGAAAAAAGACTTACTCTGGAAACACCATATATTTT. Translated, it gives CASSRKKTYSGNTIYF.

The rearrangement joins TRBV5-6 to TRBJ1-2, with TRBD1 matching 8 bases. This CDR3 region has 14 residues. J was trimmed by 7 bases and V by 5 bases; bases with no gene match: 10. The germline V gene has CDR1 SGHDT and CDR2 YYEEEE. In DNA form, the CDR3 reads TGTGCCAGCAGGGATGGACAGGGTTTGGGTGGCTACACCTTC. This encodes CASRDGQGLGGYTF. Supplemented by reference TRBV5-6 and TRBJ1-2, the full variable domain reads DAGVTQSPTHLIKTRGQQVTLRCSPKSGHDTVSWYQQALGQGPQFIFQYYEEEERQRGNFPDRFSGHQFPNYSSELNVNALLLGDSALYLCASRDGQGLGGYTFGSGTRLTVV.

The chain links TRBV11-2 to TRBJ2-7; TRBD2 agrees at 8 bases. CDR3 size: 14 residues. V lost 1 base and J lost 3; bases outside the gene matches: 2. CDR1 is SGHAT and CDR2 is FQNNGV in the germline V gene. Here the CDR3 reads CASSLAGGNYEQYF. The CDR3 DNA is TGTGCCAGCAGCTTAGCGGGAGGGAACTACGAGCAGTACTTC.

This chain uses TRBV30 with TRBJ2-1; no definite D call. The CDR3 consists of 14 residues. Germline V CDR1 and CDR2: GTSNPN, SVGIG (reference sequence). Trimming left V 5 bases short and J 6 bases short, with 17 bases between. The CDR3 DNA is TGTGCCTGGGCCGGTCTACTGGAATCCAATGAGCAGTTCTTC. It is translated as CAWAGLLESNEQFF.

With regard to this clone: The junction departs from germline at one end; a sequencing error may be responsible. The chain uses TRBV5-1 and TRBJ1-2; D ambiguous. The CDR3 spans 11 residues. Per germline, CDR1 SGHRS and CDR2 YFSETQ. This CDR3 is CASSLGPLYTF. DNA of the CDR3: TGTGCCAGCAGCTTAGGACCGCTCTACACCTTC.

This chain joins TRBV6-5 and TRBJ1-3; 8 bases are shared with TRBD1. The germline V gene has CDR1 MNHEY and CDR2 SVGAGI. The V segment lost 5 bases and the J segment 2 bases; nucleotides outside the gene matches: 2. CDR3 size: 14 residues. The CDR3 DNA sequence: TGTGCCAGCAGTACAGGGGGAACTGGAAACACCATATATTTT. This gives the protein CASSTGGTGNTIYF.

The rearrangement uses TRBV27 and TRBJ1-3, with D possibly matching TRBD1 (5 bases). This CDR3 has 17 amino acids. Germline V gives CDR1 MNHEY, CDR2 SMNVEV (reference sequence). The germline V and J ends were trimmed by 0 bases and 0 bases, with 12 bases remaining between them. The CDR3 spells CASSLSVGGSSGNTIYF. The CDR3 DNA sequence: TGTGCCAGCAGTTTATCAGTCGGGGGGAGCTCTGGAAACACCATATATTTT.

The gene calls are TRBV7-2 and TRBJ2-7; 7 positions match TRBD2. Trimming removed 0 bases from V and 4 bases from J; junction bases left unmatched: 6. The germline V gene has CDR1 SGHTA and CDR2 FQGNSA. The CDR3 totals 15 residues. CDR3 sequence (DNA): TGTGCCAGCAGCTTAGCGCCTGGCGGGAGTTACGAGCAGTACTTC. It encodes CASSLAPGGSYEQYF.

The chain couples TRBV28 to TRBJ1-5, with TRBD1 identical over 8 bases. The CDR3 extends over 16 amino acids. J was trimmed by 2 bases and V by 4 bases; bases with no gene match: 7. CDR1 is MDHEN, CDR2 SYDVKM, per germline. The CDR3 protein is CASSSGPGQGNQPQHF. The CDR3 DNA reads TGTGCCAGCAGTTCAGGGCCGGGACAGGGCAATCAGCCCCAGCATTTT. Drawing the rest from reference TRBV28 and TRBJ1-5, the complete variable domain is DVKVTQSSRYLVKRTGEKVFLECVQDMDHENMFWYRQDPGLGLRLIYFSYDVKMKEKGDIPEGYSVSREKKERFSLILESASTNQTSMYLCASSSGPGQGNQPQHFGDGTRLSIL.

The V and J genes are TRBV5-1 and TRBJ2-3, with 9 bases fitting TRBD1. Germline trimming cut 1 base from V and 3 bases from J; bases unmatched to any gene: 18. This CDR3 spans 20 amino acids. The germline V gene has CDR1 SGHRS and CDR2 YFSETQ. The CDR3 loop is CASSLLGPGTGFGTTDTQYF. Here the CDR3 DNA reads TGCGCCAGCAGCTTGCTGGGTCCCGGGACAGGGTTTGGGACAACAGATACGCAGTATTTT.

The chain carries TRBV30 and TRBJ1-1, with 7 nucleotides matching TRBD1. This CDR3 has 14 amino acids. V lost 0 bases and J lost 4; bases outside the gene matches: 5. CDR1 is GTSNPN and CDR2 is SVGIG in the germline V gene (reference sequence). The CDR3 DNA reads TGTGCCTGGAGTGTAGGGACAGCAATCACTGAAGCTTTCTTT. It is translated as CAWSVGTAITEAFF.

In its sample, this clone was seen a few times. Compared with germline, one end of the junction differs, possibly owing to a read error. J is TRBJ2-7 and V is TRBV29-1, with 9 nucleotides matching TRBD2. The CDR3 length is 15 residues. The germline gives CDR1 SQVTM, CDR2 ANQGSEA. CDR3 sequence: CSVEGVAGESYEQYF. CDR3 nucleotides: TGCAGCGTCGAAGGGGTAGCGGGAGAGTCCTACGAGCAGTACTTC.

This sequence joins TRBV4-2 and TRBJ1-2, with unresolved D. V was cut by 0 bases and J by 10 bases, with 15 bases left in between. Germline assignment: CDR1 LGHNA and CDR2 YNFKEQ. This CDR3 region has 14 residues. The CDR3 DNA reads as TGTGCCAGCAGCCAAGATCTTCGGGAGGTTGACTACACCTTC. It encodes CASSQDLREVDYTF.

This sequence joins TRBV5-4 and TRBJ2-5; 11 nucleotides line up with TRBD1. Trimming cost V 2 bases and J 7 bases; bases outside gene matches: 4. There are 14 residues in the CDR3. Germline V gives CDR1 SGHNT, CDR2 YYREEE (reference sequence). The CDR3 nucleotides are TGTGCCAGCAGCTTTTTCGGGACAGGGGGGACCCAGTACTTC. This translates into CASSFFGTGGTQYF.

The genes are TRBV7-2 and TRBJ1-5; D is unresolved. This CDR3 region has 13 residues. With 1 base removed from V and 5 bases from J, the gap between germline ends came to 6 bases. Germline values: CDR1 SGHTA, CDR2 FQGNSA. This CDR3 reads CASSLGRDQPQHF. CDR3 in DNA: TGTGCCAGCAGCTTAGGACGGGATCAGCCCCAGCATTTT.

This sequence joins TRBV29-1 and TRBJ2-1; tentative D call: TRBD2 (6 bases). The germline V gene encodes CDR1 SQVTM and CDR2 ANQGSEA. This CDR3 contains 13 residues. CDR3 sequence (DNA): TGCGGAGGGATTAACGGGAACGACAATGAGCAGTTCTTC. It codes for CGGINGNDNEQFF.

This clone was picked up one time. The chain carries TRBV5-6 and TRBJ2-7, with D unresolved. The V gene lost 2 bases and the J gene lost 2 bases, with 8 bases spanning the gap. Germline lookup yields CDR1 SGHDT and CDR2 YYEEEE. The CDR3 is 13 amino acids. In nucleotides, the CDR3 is TGTGCCAGCAGCTTTTCTCCCGCCTACGAGCAGTACTTC. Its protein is CASSFSPAYEQYF.

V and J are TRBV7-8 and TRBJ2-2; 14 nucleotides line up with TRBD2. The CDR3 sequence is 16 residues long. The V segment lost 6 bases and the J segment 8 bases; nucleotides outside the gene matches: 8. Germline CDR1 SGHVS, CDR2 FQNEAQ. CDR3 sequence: CASRSGLAGEKGELFF. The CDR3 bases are TGTGCCAGCAGGTCGGGACTAGCGGGAGAAAAGGGGGAGCTGTTTTTT.

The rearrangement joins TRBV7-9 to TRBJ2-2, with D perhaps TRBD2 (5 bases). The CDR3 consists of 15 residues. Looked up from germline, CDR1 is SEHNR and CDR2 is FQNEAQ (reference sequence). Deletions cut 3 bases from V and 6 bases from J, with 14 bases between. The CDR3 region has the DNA TGTGCCAGCAGCTTTTGGCTAGCCGGGGCCGGGGAGCTGTTTTTT. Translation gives CASSFWLAGAGELFF.

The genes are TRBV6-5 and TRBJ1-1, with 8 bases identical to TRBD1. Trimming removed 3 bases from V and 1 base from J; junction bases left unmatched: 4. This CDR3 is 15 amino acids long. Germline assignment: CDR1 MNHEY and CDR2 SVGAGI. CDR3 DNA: TGTGCCAGCAGTTATGGCGGGACAGGGAACACTGAAGCTTTCTTT. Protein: CASSYGGTGNTEAFF.

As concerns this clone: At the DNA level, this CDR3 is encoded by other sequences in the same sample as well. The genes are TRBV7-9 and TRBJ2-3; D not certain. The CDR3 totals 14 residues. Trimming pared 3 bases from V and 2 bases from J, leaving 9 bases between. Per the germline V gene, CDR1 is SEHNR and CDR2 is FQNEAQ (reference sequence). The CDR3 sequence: CASSFFEDTDTQYF. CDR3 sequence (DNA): TGTGCCAGCAGCTTCTTCGAGGACACAGATACGCAGTATTTT.

The CDR3 region is CASSQNRGSTDTQYF. CDR3 bases: TGTGCCAGCTCACAGAACAGGGGTAGCACAGATACGCAGTATTTT. The rearrangement links TRBV18 to TRBJ2-3; TRBD1 aligns across 7 bases. The germline CDR1 and CDR2 sequences are KGHSH and LQKENI. The CDR3 runs 15 residues. J lost 0 bases, V lost 4 bases, and 4 bases had no gene match.

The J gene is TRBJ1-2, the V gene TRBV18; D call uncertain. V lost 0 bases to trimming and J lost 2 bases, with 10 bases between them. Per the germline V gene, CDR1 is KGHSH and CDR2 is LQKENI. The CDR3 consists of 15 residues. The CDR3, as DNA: TGTGCCAGCTCACCACCGGGCAGTAGAAACTATGGCTACACCTTC. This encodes CASSPPGSRNYGYTF. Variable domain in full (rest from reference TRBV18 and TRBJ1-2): NAGVMQNPRHLVRRRGQEARLRCSPMKGHSHVYWYRQLPEEGLKFMVYLQKENIIDESGMPKERFSAEFPKEGPSILRIQQVVRGDSAAYFCASSPPGSRNYGYTFGSGTRLTVV.